This TCR beta chain was sequenced for a study of blood T cell repertoires in COVID-19. Background on the study: COVID-19 samples from acute and convalescent phases originated in the United States, Italy and Spain. From T cells, B-cell-depleted T cells, or PBMCs came the material, which was cDNA or gDNA.

Methods used by the authors: Amplification with reference gene primers provided the estimates of nucleated cell counts. Method: immunoSEQ multiplex PCR; TCRdb's copy keeps in-frame clones and lacks some. That table furnishes V, J and clone size, whereas the DNA furnished D and trimming. Of about 240,000 clones in the sample, about four fifths were seen once. This CDR3 has 13 amino acids. V lost 3 bases, J lost 4 bases, and 9 bases lay in between. Germline CDR1 is KGHSH and CDR2 is LQKENI. Input material: peripheral blood. The receptor's source is a woman at least 80 years old with acute or convalescent COVID-19. The chain employs TRBV18 and TRBJ1-2; TRBD1 is a possible D gene (6 bases). This chain's CDR3 is CASSPGHTYGYTF. CDR3 DNA sequence: TGTGCCAGCTCACCGGGACACACCTATGGCTACACCTTC.